A single sample gave rise to the 2 T cell receptor beta chains below, sequenced in a study of PD-L1 blockade in urothelial cancer. The assay was immunoSEQ multiplex PCR, and TCRdb's table has in-frame clones only and misses some. In the table there are about 66,000 clones, 88% of which are singletons. Time point here: peripheral blood 6 weeks after treatment start. The specimen was PBMCs, collected around atezolizumab (anti-PD-L1) treatment. The receptor source for this set is a man aged 55 to 70 with urothelial cancer.

The chain links TRBV19 to TRBJ1-5, with D possibly being TRBD1 (6 bases). This CDR3 has 15 amino acids. The V gene lost 3 bases and the J gene lost 6 bases, with 15 bases spanning the gap. From germline, CDR1 is LNHDA and CDR2 SQIVND (reference sequence). The CDR3 loop reads CASSISRGVTQPQHF. The CDR3 DNA reads as TGTGCCAGTAGTATCAGCAGGGGTGTTACTCAGCCCCAGCATTTT.

The chain carries TRBV30 and TRBJ1-1; the D is unclear. Trimming removed 4 bases from V and 1 base from J, with 10 bases in between. CDR3 length: 13 amino acids. Germline assignment: CDR1 GTSNPN and CDR2 SVGIG (reference sequence). CDR3 region: CAWIGAANTEAFF. The CDR3 DNA sequence: TGTGCCTGGATCGGTGCGGCGAACACTGAAGCTTTCTTT.